The 19 T cell receptor beta chains below come from one sample, sequenced in a study of blood T cell repertoires in COVID-19. Clones were sequenced by immunoSEQ multiplex PCR, and TCRdb holds only the in-frame ones, with some missing. The table has some 110,000 clones, more than 75% seen once. The material sequenced was peripheral blood. The receptors come from a man aged 45-65 years with acute or convalescent COVID-19.

J is TRBJ2-7 and V is TRBV10-3, with 14 bases matching TRBD2. The germline CDR1 and CDR2 sequences are ENHRY and SYGVKD. The trim removed 5 bases at V and 3 bases at J, leaving 12 bases unmatched. The CDR3 runs 18 residues. CDR3 sequence: CAISQGTSGSRSFYEQYF. In DNA, the CDR3 is TGTGCCATCAGTCAGGGGACTAGCGGGAGCCGATCGTTCTACGAGCAGTACTTC.

The chain combines TRBV25-1 with TRBJ2-2, with D tentatively TRBD1 (5 bases). CDR1 and CDR2 (germline): MGHDK, SYGVNS. The V gene lost 5 bases and the J gene lost 1 base, with 11 bases spanning the gap. The CDR3 spans 15 residues. The CDR3 loop reads CASSPRTRNTGELFF. The CDR3 region has the DNA TGTGCCAGCAGTCCAAGGACACGGAACACCGGGGAGCTGTTTTTT.

This clone appeared a few times. Written as DNA, the CDR3 is TGTGCCAGCAAGACTTCAGGGGGATACGAGCAGTACTTC. Translation: CASKTSGGYEQYF. This chain uses TRBV11-3 with TRBJ2-7; 7 bases are a match to TRBD1. Looked up from germline, CDR1 is SGHNT and CDR2 is YENEEA. V dropped 7 bases and J dropped 4; count of bases not matched to a gene: 7. The CDR3 runs to 13 residues.

This chain uses TRBV27 with TRBJ2-3; 8 nucleotides align to TRBD1. After removal of 5 bases from V and 8 bases from J, the junction contained 9 bases not matched to a gene. Germline lookup yields CDR1 MNHEY and CDR2 SMNVEV (reference sequence). There are 14 residues in the CDR3. The CDR3 nucleotides are TGTGCCAGCAGTCCCCCGGGACAGGTCGGTACGCAGTATTTT. Translation gives CASSPPGQVGTQYF.

This clone was detected only once. CDR3 in amino acids: CASSDRDKNTGELFF. The CDR3 DNA reads as TGCGCCAGCAGCGACCGGGACAAGAACACCGGGGAGCTGTTTTTT. The rearrangement uses TRBV5-1 and TRBJ2-2, with D perhaps TRBD1 (6 bases). Germline CDR1 SGHRS, CDR2 YFSETQ. Trimming took off 4 bases at V and 1 base at J, with 11 bases between the two ends. This CDR3 comprises 15 residues.

Remarks on this clone: This specimen includes other DNA sequences encoding the same CDR3. V gene TRBV27 combines with J gene TRBJ1-5; tentatively, D is TRBD1 (5 bases). The CDR3 extends over 14 amino acids. The germline V gene encodes CDR1 MNHEY and CDR2 SMNVEV (reference sequence). Between the trimmed V and J ends, which lost 3 bases and 2 bases, there was a span of 8 bases. The CDR3 region has the DNA TGTGCCAGCAGTTTTGCGGGGGGCAATCAGCCCCAGCATTTT. Protein: CASSFAGGNQPQHF.

The chain has TRBV12-5 and TRBJ1-5, with TRBD1 matching over 7 bases. The CDR3 totals 17 residues. CDR1 LGHNT and CDR2 FRNRAP come from the germline V gene. The J segment lost 0 bases and the V segment lost 1 base, leaving 6 bases of the junction unmatched. The CDR3, as DNA: TGTGCTAGTGGTTTGGACGGGACAGTTAATAGCAATCAGCCCCAGCATTTT. Protein sequence: CASGLDGTVNSNQPQHF. The variable domain in full, completed from reference TRBV12-5 and TRBJ1-5, reads DARVTQTPRHKVTEMGQEVTMRCQPILGHNTVFWYRQTMMQGLELLAYFRNRAPLDDSGMPKDRFSAEMPDATLATLKIQPSEPRDSAVYFCASGLDGTVNSNQPQHFGDGTRLSIL.

In its sample, this clone was seen once. V usage is TRBV6-5 and J usage is TRBJ2-2, with D perhaps TRBD1 (5 bases). The CDR3 sequence is 16 residues long. Germline CDR1 is MNHEY and CDR2 is SVGAGI. V lost 2 bases and J lost 5, with 15 bases in between. The CDR3 here is CASSYEQGLGTGELFF. CDR3 sequence (DNA): TGTGCCAGCAGTTACGAGCAGGGCCTGGGTACCGGGGAGCTGTTTTTT.

This rearrangement joins TRBV5-1 to TRBJ2-5, with TRBD2 matching over 13 bases. Trimming cost V 7 bases and J 9 bases; bases outside gene matches: 6. Germline CDR1 and CDR2: SGHRS and YFSETQ. The CDR3 consists of 13 residues. CDR3: CASRLAGGGSQYF. CDR3 nucleotides: TGCGCCAGCCGACTAGCGGGAGGTGGGTCCCAGTACTTC.

The chain carries TRBV30 and TRBJ1-1; TRBD1 matches 7 bases. The V segment lost 0 bases and the J segment 5 bases; nucleotides outside the gene matches: 6. The CDR3 length is 14 residues. Germline V lookup: CDR1 GTSNPN, CDR2 SVGIG (reference sequence). In DNA, the CDR3 is TGTGCCTGGAGTGTTGCAGGGACAGAAACTGAAGCTTTCTTT. Its protein product is CAWSVAGTETEAFF. The whole variable domain, remainder taken from reference TRBV30 and TRBJ1-1, is SQTIHQWPATLVQPVGSPLSLECTVEGTSNPNLYWYRQAAGRGLQLLFYSVGIGQISSEVPQNLSASRPQDRQFILSSKKLLLSDSGFYLCAWSVAGTETEAFFGQGTRLTVV.

The chain employs TRBV5-1 and TRBJ2-1, with 8 nucleotides matching TRBD1. Unmatched junction bases numbered 9, after V lost 3 bases and J lost 7 bases. Germline loops: CDR1 SGHRS, CDR2 YFSETQ. This CDR3 is built from 15 residues. The CDR3 DNA is TGCGCCAGCAGCTCCTGGACAGGGTCTCAGAATGAGCAGTTCTTC. Amino acid sequence: CASSSWTGSQNEQFF.

A few counts support this clone. This rearrangement joins TRBV7-8 to TRBJ1-1; TRBD1 is a possible D gene (5 bases). The V end lost 1 base, the J end lost 1 base, and 7 bases lay between the germline ends. The length of the CDR3 is 14 residues. The germline V gene encodes CDR1 SGHVS and CDR2 FQNEAQ. The CDR3 nucleotides read TGTGCCAGCAGCTTAGGGCAGGGGAACACTGAAGCTTTCTTT. The encoded protein is CASSLGQGNTEAFF.

Details on this clone: Other nucleotide sequences in the sample specify the same CDR3. The chain recombines TRBV27 with TRBJ2-7; 7 bases match TRBD1. This CDR3 contains 13 residues. Germline values: CDR1 MNHEY, CDR2 SMNVEV (reference sequence). Trimming at V came to 6 bases and at J to 0 bases, leaving 2 bases not matched to a gene. The CDR3 DNA reads TGTGCCAGCAGCCGGGACAGCTCCTACGAGCAGTACTTC. This codes for CASSRDSSYEQYF.

The chain uses TRBV10-3 and TRBJ2-7, with a weak D call TRBD2 (6 bases). This CDR3 is 11 amino acids long. Trimming took off 8 bases at V and 3 bases at J, with 8 bases between the two ends. In germline, CDR1 is ENHRY, CDR2 SYGVKD. The CDR3 region has the DNA TGTGCCATCTCGGGGGACTACGAGCAGTACTTC. Translating gives CAISGDYEQYF.

The rearrangement uses TRBV14 and TRBJ2-1; TRBD2 aligns across 8 bases. The germline CDR1 and CDR2 sequences are SGHDN and FVKESK. The CDR3 runs 18 residues. The V and J ends lost 1 base and 7 bases, in that order; junction bases with no gene match: 15. In nucleotides, the CDR3 is TGTGCCAGCAGCCAAGTATTCGGGAATGGCGGGAGGAATAATGAGCAGTTCTTC. It translates to CASSQVFGNGGRNNEQFF.

The chain uses TRBV28 and TRBJ1-4, with D perhaps TRBD1 (6 bases). The CDR3 is made up of 14 amino acids. V lost 4 bases and J 8 bases, leaving 14 bases between the germline ends. Germline V lookup: CDR1 MDHEN, CDR2 SYDVKM. As DNA, the CDR3 is TGTGCCAGCAGTTCCTACAGGGTGGGGGAAAAACTGTTTTTT. Protein sequence: CASSSYRVGEKLFF.

The rearrangement joins TRBV29-1 to TRBJ1-2; TRBD1 is a possible D gene (6 bases). Germline V gene data show CDR1 as SQVTM and CDR2 as ANQGSEA. This CDR3 is built from 13 residues. V lost 6 bases to trimming and J lost 4 bases, with 15 bases between them. The CDR3 is CSVGSGQTYGYTF. CDR3 DNA: TGCAGCGTCGGTTCTGGACAGACCTATGGCTACACCTTC.

This sequence joins TRBV2 and TRBJ2-2; D is undetermined. The CDR3 length is 13 residues. V lost 2 bases, J lost 3 bases, and 4 bases lay in between. Per the germline V gene, CDR1 is SNHLY and CDR2 is FYNNEI. The CDR3 protein is CASSETYTGELFF. The CDR3 DNA reads as TGTGCCAGCAGTGAAACATACACCGGGGAGCTGTTTTTT.

The chain carries TRBV5-8 and TRBJ1-5; 7 nucleotides align to TRBD1. V lost 4 bases, J lost 7 bases, and 11 bases stayed unmatched. The CDR3 runs to 15 residues. Germline CDR1 SGHTS, CDR2 YDEGEE. The CDR3 reads CASSTLRTGRQPQHF. As DNA, the CDR3 is TGTGCCAGCAGCACCTTAAGGACAGGCAGACAGCCCCAGCATTTT. The full variable domain, completed using reference TRBV5-8 and TRBJ1-5, is EAGVTQSPTHLIKTRGQQATLRCSPISGHTSVYWYQQALGLGLQFLLWYDEGEERNRGNFPPRFSGRQFPNYSSELNVNALELEDSALYLCASSTLRTGRQPQHFGDGTRLSIL.